The clone carrying this T cell receptor (beta chain) has more than one count but fewer than ten. Its antigen is still unknown. The record originates from a study of cytomegalovirus exposure and HLA in healthy donors. Whole-study results and caveats: Reportedly, cytomegalovirus status was diagnosed with high sensitivity and specificity. Researchers counted approximately 160 TCR beta chains as cytomegalovirus-associated. TCR clusters originating in the first cohort tended to co-occur in the 100 to 150 validation repertoires, according to a later analysis.

Donors came from a validation cohort of over a hundred subjects, distinct from the first 666-subject cohort. Germline V gene sequence: CDR1 SGDLS, CDR2 YYNGEE. CDR3 length: 16 residues. Trimming took 4 bases from V and 5 from J, leaving 18 bases between them. The repertoire was sequenced with immunoSEQ multiplex PCR; TCRdb's copy has only in-frame clones and lacks some. The sample has roughly 180,000 clones, approximately 86% seen once; the top ten hold roughly 7%. Sequenced input: PBMCs. This sequence joins TRBV9 and TRBJ2-2; D is uncertain. The receptor comes from a young man in good health and CMV-seropositive. The CDR3 sequence is CASSSRPTDYTGELFF. DNA for the CDR3: TGTGCCAGCAGCTCTCGGCCAACTGATTATACCGGGGAGCTGTTTTTT.